This T cell receptor (beta chain) comes out of a study of CD8+ T cells in alopecia areata. V was clipped by 0 bases and J by 9 bases; unmatched bases: 5. The germline CDR1 and CDR2 sequences are KGHSH and LQKENI. CDR3 size: 14 residues. Stated treatment: oral pan-JAK inhibitor, 5-10 mg twice daily. Researchers gathered lesional scalp punch biopsies and peripheral blood from patients with alopecia areata. Sequencing templates came from extracted RNA that was reverse transcribed into cDNA. Clones were sequenced by immunoSEQ multiplex PCR, and TCRdb holds only the in-frame ones, with some missing. The sample lists 190,000 or so clones; around 58% were seen once.

The material was CD8+ T cells sorted from blood, obtained at week 24, from a patient treated with tofacitinib. The clonotype comes from a human donor with alopecia areata. This rearrangement joins TRBV18 to TRBJ2-4; 7 bases agree with TRBD1. The CDR3: CASSPPTGDGIQYF. CDR3 DNA sequence: TGTGCCAGCTCACCACCCACAGGGGATGGCATTCAGTACTTC.